This T cell receptor beta chain was sequenced in a study of cytomegalovirus exposure and HLA in healthy donors. The CDR3 runs to 16 residues. V lost 4 bases, J lost 0 bases, and 14 bases lay in between. Per the germline V gene, CDR1 is SGHDT and CDR2 is YYEEEE. The primer mix had 60 Vbeta and 13 Jbeta primers. The method was immunoSEQ multiplex PCR; TCRdb's version includes in-frame clones alone and lacks a portion of them. The top ten clones hold around 5% of a sample with over 100,000 clones, about 76% of them seen once. This clone was detected a few times. The rearrangement uses TRBV5-6 and TRBJ1-5; D is unresolved. The material sequenced was PBMCs. The clonotype originates from a young man in good health and CMV-seropositive. The CDR3 bases are TGTGCCAGCAGCCACTCTCTGCGGTATAGCAATCAGCCCCAGCATTTT. It encodes CASSHSLRYSNQPQHF.